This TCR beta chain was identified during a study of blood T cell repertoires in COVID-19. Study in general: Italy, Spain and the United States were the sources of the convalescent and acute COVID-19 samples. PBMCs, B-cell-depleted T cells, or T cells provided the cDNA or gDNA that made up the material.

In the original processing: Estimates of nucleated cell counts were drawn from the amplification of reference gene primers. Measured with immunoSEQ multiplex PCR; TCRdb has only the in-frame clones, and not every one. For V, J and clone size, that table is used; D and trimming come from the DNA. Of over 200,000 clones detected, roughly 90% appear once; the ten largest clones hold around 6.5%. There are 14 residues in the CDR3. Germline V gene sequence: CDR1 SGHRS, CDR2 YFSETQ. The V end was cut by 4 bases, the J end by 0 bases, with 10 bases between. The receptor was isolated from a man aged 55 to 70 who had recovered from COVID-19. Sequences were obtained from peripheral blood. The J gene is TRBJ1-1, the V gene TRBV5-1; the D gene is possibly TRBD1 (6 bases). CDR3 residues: CASSGAGVNTEAFF. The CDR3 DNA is TGCGCCAGCAGCGGGGCAGGGGTGAACACTGAAGCTTTCTTT.